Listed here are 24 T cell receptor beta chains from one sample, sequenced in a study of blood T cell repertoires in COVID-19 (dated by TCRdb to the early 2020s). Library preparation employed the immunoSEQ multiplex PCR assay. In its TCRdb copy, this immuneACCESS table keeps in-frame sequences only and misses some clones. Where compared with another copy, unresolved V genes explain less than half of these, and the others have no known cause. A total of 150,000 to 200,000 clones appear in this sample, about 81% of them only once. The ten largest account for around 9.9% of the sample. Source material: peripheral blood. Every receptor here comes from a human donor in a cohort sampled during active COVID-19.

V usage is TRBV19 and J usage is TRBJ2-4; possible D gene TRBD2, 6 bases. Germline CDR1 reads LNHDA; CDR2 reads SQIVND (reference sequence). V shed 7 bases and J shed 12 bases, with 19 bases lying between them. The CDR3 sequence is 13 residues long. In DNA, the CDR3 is TGTGCCAGTACCGGGGAACCCTGGAGGGGTCAGTACTTC. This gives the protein CASTGEPWRGQYF.

DNA of the CDR3: TGTGCCAGCAGTTACGGCTGGGGGCAAAGCGATCAGCCCCAGCATTTT. Translation gives CASSYGWGQSDQPQHF. The chain is built from TRBV6-2 or TRBV6-3 and TRBJ1-5, with TRBD1 as a possible D gene (6 bases). Trimming took off 2 bases at V and 5 bases at J, with 16 bases between the two ends. This CDR3 comprises 16 residues. The germline gives CDR1 MNHEY, CDR2 SVGEGT.

CDR3 protein: CASSQGGAATEAFF. In nucleotides, the CDR3 is TGCGCCAGCAGCCAAGGCGGGGCAGCTACTGAAGCTTTCTTT. The chain has TRBV4-3 and TRBJ1-1; weak D call: TRBD1 (5 bases). CDR1 is LGHNA, CDR2 YSLEER, per germline. This CDR3 is built from 14 residues. Trimming cost V 1 base and J 5 bases, with 11 bases left between them.

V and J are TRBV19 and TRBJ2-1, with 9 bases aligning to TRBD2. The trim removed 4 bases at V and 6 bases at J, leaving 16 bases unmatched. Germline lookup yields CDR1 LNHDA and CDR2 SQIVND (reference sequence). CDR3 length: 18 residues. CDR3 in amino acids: CASSRGRLREGTSNEQFF. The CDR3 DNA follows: TGTGCCAGTAGTAGGGGCCGACTGCGGGAGGGAACATCCAATGAGCAGTTCTTC.

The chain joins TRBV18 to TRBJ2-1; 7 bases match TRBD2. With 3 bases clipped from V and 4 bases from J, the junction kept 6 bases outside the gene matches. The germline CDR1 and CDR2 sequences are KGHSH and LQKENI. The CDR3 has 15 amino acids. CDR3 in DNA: TGTGCCAGCTCACCGTCCGGGGGGACTTACAATGAGCAGTTCTTC. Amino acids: CASSPSGGTYNEQFF.

CDR3 coding DNA: TGTGCCAGTAGCCTACAGGGGGGGTATGAAAAACTGTTTTTT. It encodes CASSLQGGYEKLFF. The chain joins TRBV19 to TRBJ1-4; 8 bases map to TRBD1. CDR1 is LNHDA, CDR2 SQIVND, per germline (reference sequence). The ends lost 6 bases at V and 6 bases at J; junction bases unmatched: 6. The CDR3 sequence is 14 residues long.

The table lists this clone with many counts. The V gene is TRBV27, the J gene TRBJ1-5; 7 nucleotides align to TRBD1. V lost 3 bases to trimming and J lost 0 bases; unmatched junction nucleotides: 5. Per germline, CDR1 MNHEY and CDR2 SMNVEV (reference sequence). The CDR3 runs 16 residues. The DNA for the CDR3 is TGTGCCAGCAGTTTCGACAGGGATGATAGCAATCAGCCCCAGCATTTT. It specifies CASSFDRDDSNQPQHF.

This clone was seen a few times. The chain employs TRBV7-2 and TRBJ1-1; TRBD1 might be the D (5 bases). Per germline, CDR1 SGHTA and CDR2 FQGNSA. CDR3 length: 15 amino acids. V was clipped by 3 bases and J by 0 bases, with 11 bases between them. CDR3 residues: CASSFQGLMNTEAFF. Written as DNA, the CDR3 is TGTGCCAGCAGCTTCCAGGGACTCATGAACACTGAAGCTTTCTTT.

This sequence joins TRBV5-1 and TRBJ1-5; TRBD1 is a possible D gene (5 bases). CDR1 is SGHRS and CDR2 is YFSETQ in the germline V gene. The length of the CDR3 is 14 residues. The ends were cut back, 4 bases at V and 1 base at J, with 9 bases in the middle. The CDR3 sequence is CASSPGESNQPQHF. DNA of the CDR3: TGCGCCAGCAGCCCGGGGGAAAGCAATCAGCCCCAGCATTTT.

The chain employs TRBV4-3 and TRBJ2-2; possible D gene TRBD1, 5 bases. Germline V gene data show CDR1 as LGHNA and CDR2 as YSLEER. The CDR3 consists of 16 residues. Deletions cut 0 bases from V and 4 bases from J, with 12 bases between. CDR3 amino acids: CASSQDRVSGTGELFF. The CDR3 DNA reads TGCGCCAGCAGCCAAGACAGGGTATCGGGCACCGGGGAGCTGTTTTTT.

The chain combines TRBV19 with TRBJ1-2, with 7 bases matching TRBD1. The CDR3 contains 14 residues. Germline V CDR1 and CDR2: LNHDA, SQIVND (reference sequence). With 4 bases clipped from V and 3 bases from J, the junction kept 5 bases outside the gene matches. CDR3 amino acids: CASSRGQSYYGYTF. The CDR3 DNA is TGTGCCAGTAGTAGGGGACAGTCTTACTATGGCTACACCTTC.

CDR3 DNA sequence: TGTGCCATCAGTGGACAGGGTACCCACGAGCAGTACTTC. It codes for CAISGQGTHEQYF. This sequence joins TRBV10-3 and TRBJ2-7, with 7 bases matching TRBD1. V shed 4 bases and J 5 bases; nucleotides not matched to a gene: 5. Germline V gene lookup returns CDR1 ENHRY and CDR2 SYGVKD. The CDR3 totals 13 residues.

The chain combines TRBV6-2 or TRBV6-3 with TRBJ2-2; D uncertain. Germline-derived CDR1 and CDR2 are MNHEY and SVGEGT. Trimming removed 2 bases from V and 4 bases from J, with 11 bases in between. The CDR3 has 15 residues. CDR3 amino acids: CASSYGGGATGELFF. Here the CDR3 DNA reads TGTGCCAGCAGTTACGGTGGCGGAGCCACCGGGGAGCTGTTTTTT.

This chain's CDR3 is CASSISEGGGNQPQHF. CDR3 DNA sequence: TGTGCCAGTAGTATAAGTGAGGGTGGCGGCAATCAGCCCCAGCATTTT. J is TRBJ1-5 and V is TRBV19; D is ambiguous. From germline, CDR1 is LNHDA and CDR2 SQIVND (reference sequence). With 2 bases removed from V and 2 bases from J, the gap between germline ends came to 13 bases. This CDR3 is 16 amino acids long.

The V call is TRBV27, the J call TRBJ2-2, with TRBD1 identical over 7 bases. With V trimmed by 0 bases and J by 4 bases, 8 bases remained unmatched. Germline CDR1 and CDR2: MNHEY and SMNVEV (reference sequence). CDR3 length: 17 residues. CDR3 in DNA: TGTGCCAGCAGTTTATCGCTAACCGGGACAGTCACCGGGGAGCTGTTTTTT. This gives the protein CASSLSLTGTVTGELFF.

The CDR3 reads CASSPGTGFYEQYF. The CDR3 nucleotides read TGTGCCAGCAGCCCCGGGACAGGTTTTTACGAGCAGTACTTC. The chain links TRBV7-9 to TRBJ2-7; 8 nucleotides match TRBD1. The V gene's germline CDR1 is SEHNR and CDR2 FQNEAQ (reference sequence). V trimming: 5 bases; J trimming: 4 bases; junction bases outside the gene matches: 7. The CDR3 consists of 14 residues.

Here the CDR3 DNA reads TGTGCCAGCAGTTCGACAGATTACGAGCAGTACTTC. Protein: CASSSTDYEQYF. The V gene is TRBV27, the J gene TRBJ2-7; D might be TRBD1 (5 bases). Per germline, CDR1 MNHEY and CDR2 SMNVEV (reference sequence). This CDR3 comprises 12 residues. Deletions cut 4 bases from V and 4 bases from J, with 8 bases between.

This CDR3 reads CASSRLTEAFF. The DNA for the CDR3 is TGTGCCAGCAGCCGTCTTACTGAAGCTTTCTTT. The chain uses TRBV12-3 or TRBV12-4 and TRBJ1-1; D remains unclear. This CDR3 is built from 11 residues. V lost 6 bases and J lost 5, with 7 bases in between.

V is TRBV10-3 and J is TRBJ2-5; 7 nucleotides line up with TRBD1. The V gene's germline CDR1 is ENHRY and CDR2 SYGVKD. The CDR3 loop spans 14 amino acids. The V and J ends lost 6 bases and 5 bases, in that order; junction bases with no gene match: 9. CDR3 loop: CAIRGTGVGETQYF. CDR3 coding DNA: TGTGCCATCAGGGGAACAGGGGTTGGGGAGACCCAGTACTTC.

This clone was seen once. CDR3 coding DNA: TGTGCCAGCAGTGAACTAGAGACCCAGTACTTC. This codes for CASSELETQYF. The chain couples TRBV6-1 to TRBJ2-5; D not resolved. Trimming removed 2 bases at V and 4 bases at J, with 2 bases between. The germline CDR1 and CDR2 sequences are MNHNS and SASEGT. This CDR3 is 11 amino acids long.

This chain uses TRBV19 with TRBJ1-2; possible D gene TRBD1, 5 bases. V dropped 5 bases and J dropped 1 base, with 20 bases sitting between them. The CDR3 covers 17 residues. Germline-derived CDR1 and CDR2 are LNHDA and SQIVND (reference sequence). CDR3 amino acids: CASSGGGLGRINYGYTF. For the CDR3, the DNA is TGTGCCAGTAGTGGGGGGGGACTGGGACGGATTAACTATGGCTACACCTTC.

The CDR3 sequence: CSVPGQGGYYTGELFF. The CDR3 DNA is TGCAGCGTCCCGGGACAGGGAGGATATTATACCGGGGAGCTGTTTTTT. The genes are TRBV29-1 and TRBJ2-2, with TRBD1 matching 9 bases. Trimming removed 6 bases from V and 5 bases from J; junction bases left unmatched: 13. The CDR3 covers 16 residues. Germline V gene sequence: CDR1 SQVTM, CDR2 ANQGSEA.

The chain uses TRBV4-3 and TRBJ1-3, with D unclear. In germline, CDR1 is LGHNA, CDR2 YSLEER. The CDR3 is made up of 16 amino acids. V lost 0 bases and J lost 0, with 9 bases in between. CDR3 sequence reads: CASSQDSLISGNTIYF. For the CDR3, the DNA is TGCGCCAGCAGCCAAGATTCCCTAATCTCTGGAAACACCATATATTTT.

The CDR3 loop is CASSVGWDRGHEQYF. The CDR3 region has the DNA TGTGCCAGCAGCGTAGGCTGGGACAGGGGGCACGAGCAGTACTTC. The chain employs TRBV9 and TRBJ2-7; 12 nucleotides match TRBD1. The CDR3 runs 15 residues. CDR1 is SGDLS and CDR2 is YYNGEE in the germline V gene. The J segment lost 5 bases and the V segment lost 0 bases, leaving 3 bases of the junction unmatched.